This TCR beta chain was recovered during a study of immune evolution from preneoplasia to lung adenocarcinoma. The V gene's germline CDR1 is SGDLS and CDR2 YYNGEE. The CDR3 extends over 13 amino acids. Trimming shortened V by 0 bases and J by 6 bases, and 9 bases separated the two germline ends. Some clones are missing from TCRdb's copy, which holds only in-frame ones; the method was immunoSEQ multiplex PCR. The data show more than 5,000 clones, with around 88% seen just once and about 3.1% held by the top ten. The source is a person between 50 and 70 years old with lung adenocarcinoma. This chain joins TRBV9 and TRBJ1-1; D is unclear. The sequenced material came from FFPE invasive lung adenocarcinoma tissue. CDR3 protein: CASSVEANAEAFF. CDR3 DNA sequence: TGTGCCAGCAGCGTAGAGGCCAACGCTGAAGCTTTCTTT.